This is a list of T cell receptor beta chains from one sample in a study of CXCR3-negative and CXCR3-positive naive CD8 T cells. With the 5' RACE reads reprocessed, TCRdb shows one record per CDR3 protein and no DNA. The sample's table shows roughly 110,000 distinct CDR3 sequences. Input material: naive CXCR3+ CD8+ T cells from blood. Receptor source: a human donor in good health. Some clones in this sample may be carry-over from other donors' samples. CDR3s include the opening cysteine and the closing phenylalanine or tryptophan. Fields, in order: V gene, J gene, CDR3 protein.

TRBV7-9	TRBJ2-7	CASSLAQGNYEQYF
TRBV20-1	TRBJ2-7	CSARDPTGVLSYEQYF
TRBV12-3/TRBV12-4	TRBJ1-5	CASSSEPTGNNQPQHF
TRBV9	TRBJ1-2	CASSVSSEIYGYTF
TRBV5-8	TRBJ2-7	CASSPDESSYEQYF
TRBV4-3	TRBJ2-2	CASSQVTVNTGELFF
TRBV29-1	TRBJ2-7	CSVVLAGEGGYEQYF
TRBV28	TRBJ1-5	CASRPPGQGANQPQHF
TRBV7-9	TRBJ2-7	CASSDAAGTGRFEQYF
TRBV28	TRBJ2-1	CVSSLWTGVNEQFF
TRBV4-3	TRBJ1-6	CASRWGNSPLHF
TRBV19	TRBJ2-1	CASSWGRNEQFF
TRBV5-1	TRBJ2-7	CASSLAGGGLHEQYF
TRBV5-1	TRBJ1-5	CASRSRYSNQPQHF
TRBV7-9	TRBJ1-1	CASSQTVTEAFF
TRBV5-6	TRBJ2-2	CASSLGQGAGGELFF
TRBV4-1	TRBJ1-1	CASTLATWGEALF
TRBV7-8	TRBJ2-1	CASSLGPTALAEQFF
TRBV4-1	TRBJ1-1	CASKQDRGTEAFF
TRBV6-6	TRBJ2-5	CASSGQGETQYF
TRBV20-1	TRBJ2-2	CSGGTWRTGELFF
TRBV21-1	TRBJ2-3	CASSEALPGQRTDTQYF
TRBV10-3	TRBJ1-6	CAISESSHRGNFNSPLHF
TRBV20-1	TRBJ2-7	CSAPGLSYEQYF
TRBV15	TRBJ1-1	CATSGRTILTRGNLTEAFF
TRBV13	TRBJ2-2	CASSASGGPATGELFF
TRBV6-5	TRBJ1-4	CASSNPGQVASNEKLFF
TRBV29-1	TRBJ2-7	CSGRQDSYEQYF
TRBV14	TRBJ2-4	CASSQDSGGQGKYF
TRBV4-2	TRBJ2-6	CASSQPTTSGANVLTF
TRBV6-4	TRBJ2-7	CASRLLAGGSYEQYF
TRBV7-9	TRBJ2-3	CASSSKQGGEPDTQYF
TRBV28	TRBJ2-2	CASSLSQGGELFF
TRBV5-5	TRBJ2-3	CASNKKGDWNTDTQYF
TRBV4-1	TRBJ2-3	CASSQGDRGLPPTDTQYF
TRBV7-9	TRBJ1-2	CASSDGGAEGYTF
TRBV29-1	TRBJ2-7	CSAWGISYEQYF
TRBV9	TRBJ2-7	CASSVATVGDEQYF
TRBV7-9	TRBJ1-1	CASSIPYGMEDTEAFF
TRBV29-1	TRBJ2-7	CSVDGQGGYEQYF
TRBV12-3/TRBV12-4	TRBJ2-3	CASTSVAKGDTQYF